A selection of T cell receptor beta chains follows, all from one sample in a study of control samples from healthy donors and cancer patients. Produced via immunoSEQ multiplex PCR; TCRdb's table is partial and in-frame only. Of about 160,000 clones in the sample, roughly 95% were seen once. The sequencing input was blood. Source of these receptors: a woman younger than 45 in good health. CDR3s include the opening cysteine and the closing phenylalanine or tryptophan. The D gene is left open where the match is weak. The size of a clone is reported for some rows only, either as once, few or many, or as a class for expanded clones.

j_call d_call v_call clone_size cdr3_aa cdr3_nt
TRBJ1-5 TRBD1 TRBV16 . CASSPPGGSRIQPQHF TGTGCCAGCAGCCCCCCAGGGGGGTCCCGGATTCAGCCCCAGCATTTT
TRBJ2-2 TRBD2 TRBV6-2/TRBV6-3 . CASSYVGGSTGELFF TGTGCCAGCAGTTACGTCGGGGGGTCCACCGGGGAGCTGTTTTTT
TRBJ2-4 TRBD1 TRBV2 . CASSSGTGSPIQYF TGTGCCAGCAGTTCCGGGACAGGGAGCCCGATTCAGTACTTC
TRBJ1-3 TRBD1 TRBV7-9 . CASSLFGTAGNTIYF TGTGCCAGCAGCTTATTTGGGACAGCTGGAAACACCATATATTTT
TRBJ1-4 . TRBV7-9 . CASSATRGGNEKLFF TGTGCCAGCAGCGCAACCCGAGGGGGGAATGAAAAACTGTTTTTT
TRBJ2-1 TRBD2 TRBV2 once CASRLAGGPSSYNEQFF TGTGCCAGCCGACTAGCGGGAGGCCCGAGCTCCTACAATGAGCAGTTCTTC
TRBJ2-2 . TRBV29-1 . CSVSQGNTGELFF TGCAGCGTTTCTCAGGGGAACACCGGGGAGCTGTTTTTT
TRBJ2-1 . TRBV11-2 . CASSLEAGPFNEQFF TGTGCCAGCAGCTTAGAGGCGGGCCCGTTCAATGAGCAGTTCTTC
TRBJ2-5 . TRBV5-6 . CASSLVGRNQETQYF TGTGCCAGCAGCTTGGTGGGCAGAAACCAAGAGACCCAGTACTTC
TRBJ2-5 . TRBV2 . CASSEARVGEEYRETQYF TGTGCCAGCAGTGAAGCCCGTGTGGGGGAGGAGTACAGGGAGACCCAGTACTTC
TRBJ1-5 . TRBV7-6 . CASSFAGVNQPQHF TGTGCCAGCAGTTTCGCAGGGGTGAACCAGCCCCAGCATTTT
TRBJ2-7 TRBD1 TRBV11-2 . CASSLGQGGYEQYF TGTGCCAGCAGCTTAGGACAGGGGGGCTACGAGCAGTACTTC
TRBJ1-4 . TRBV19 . CASSSRRVSGEKLFF TGTGCCAGTAGCTCACGCCGGGTTTCGGGGGAAAAACTGTTTTTT
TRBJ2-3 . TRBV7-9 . CASSGLEGIPDTQYF TGTGCCAGCAGCGGACTGGAGGGGATCCCAGATACGCAGTATTTT
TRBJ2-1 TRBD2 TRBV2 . CASSVRAGVHNEQFF TGTGCCAGCAGTGTGCGAGCGGGGGTACACAATGAGCAGTTCTTC
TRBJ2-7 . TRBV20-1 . CSASGYEQYF TGCAGTGCTTCAGGATACGAGCAGTACTTC
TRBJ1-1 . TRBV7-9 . CASSQGRTSAFF TGTGCCAGCAGCCAGGGACGGACGTCGGCTTTCTTT
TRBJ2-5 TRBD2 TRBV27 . CATWEVAGGETQYF TGTGCCACCTGGGAAGTAGCGGGAGGAGAGACCCAGTACTTC
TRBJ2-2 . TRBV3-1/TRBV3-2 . CASSQGTGELFF TGTGCCAGCAGCCAAGGGACCGGGGAGCTGTTTTTT
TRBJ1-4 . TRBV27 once CASSPGGWATNEKLFF TGTGCCAGCAGTCCGGGGGGTTGGGCAACTAATGAAAAACTGTTTTTT
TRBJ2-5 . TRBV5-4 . CASSLLGETQYF TGTGCCAGCAGCCTCCTAGGGGAGACCCAGTACTTC
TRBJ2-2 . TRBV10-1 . CASRTEGSNNTGELFF TGCGCCAGCAGGACTGAGGGGTCCAACAACACCGGGGAGCTGTTTTTT
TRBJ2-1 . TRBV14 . CASSRWGSNEQFF TGTGCCAGCAGCCGATGGGGGTCCAATGAGCAGTTCTTC
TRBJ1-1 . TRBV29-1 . CSAKVGGAPAFF TGCAGCGCAAAGGTCGGGGGCGCACCCGCTTTCTTT
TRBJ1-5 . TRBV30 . CAWSDPRDPRNQPQHF TGTGCCTGGAGTGACCCCCGGGACCCGAGAAATCAGCCCCAGCATTTT
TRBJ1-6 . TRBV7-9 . CASSLFQGSSSDGSPLHF TGTGCCAGCAGCTTATTTCAGGGTAGTAGTTCCGATGGTTCACCCCTCCACTTT
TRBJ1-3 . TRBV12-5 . CASGFRRAYSGNTIYF TGTGCTAGTGGTTTCCGCAGGGCCTACTCTGGAAACACCATATATTTT
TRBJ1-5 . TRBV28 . CASSPEVGTGNQPQHF TGTGCCAGCAGTCCAGAGGTCGGGACGGGAAATCAGCCCCAGCATTTT
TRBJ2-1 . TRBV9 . CASSAPNYNEQFF TGTGCCAGCAGCGCCCCAAATTACAATGAGCAGTTCTTC
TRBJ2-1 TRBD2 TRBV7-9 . CASSLGWLAGGRSYNEQFF TGTGCCAGCAGCCTAGGGTGGCTAGCGGGGGGTCGCTCCTACAATGAGCAGTTCTTC
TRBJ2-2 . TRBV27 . CASKRSNTGELFF TGTGCCAGCAAGCGCTCGAACACCGGGGAGCTGTTTTTT
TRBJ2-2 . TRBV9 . CASSVEPHTGELFF TGTGCCAGCAGCGTAGAACCTCACACCGGGGAGCTGTTTTTT
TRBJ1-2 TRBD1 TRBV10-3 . CAISDGTGVDGYTF TGTGCCATCAGTGACGGGACAGGGGTCGATGGCTACACCTTC
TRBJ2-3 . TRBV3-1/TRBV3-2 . CASSQGPRTAYTDTQYF TGTGCCAGCAGCCAAGGGCCCCGCACGGCCTACACAGATACGCAGTATTTT
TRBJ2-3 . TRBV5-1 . CASSGAGTTDTQYF TGCGCCAGCAGCGGTGCGGGGACCACAGATACGCAGTATTTT
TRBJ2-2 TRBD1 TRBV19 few CASSMYRGPNGELFF TGTGCCAGTAGTATGTACAGGGGGCCGAACGGGGAGCTGTTTTTT
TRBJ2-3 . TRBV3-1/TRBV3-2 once CASSQGLAITDTQYF TGTGCCAGCAGCCAGGGCCTAGCTATCACAGATACGCAGTATTTT
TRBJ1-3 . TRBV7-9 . CASSLERMPGNTIYF TGTGCCAGCAGCTTAGAACGCATGCCTGGAAACACCATATATTTT
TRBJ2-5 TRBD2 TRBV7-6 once CASSPGLAGGLSPLSYSQTQYF TGTGCCAGCAGCCCTGGACTAGCGGGGGGACTCAGTCCCCTATCATATAGCCAGACCCAGTACTTC
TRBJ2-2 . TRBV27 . CASSFRDVPSDTGELFF TGTGCCAGCAGTTTCCGGGACGTGCCCTCGGACACCGGGGAGCTGTTTTTT